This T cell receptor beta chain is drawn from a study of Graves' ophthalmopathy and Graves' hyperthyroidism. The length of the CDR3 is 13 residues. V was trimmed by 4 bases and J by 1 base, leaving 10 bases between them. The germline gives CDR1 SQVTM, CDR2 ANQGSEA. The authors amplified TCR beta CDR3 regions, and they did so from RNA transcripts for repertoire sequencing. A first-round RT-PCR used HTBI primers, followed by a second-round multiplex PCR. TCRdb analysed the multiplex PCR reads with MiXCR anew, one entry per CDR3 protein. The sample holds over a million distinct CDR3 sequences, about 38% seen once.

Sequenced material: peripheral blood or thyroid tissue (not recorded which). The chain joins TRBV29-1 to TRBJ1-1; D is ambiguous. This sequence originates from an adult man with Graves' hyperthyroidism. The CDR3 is CSVVGQRNTEAFF. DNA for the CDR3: TGCAGCGTTGTAGGCCAGAGGAACACTGAAGCTTTCTTT.